The rows below give T cell receptor beta chains drawn from one sample of a study of T cell changes during pregnancy in multiple sclerosis. TCRdb's copy holds only in-frame clones and misses some; the assay was immunoSEQ multiplex PCR. Of 70,000 to 95,000 clones detected, roughly 90% appear once; the ten largest clones hold approximately 2%. The input for sequencing was peripheral blood, taken before pregnancy. Receptors originate from a female donor with multiple sclerosis, enrolled in a pregnancy study. The CDR3 runs from the conserved cysteine through the conserved F or W. A D gene is named only where the DNA matches it firmly. The size of a clone is reported for some rows only, either as once, few or many, or as a class for expanded clones.

size: .; V: TRBV28; D: .; J: TRBJ1-3; DNA: TGTGCCAGCAGCGAGTGGCAGGCAGCTGGAAACACCATATATTTT; CDR3: CASSEWQAAGNTIYF
size: .; V: TRBV21-1; D: .; J: TRBJ2-5; DNA: TGTGCCAGCAGCAAAGGGACCTGGGGGGGGGAAGAGACCCAGTACTTC; CDR3: CASSKGTWGGEETQYF
size: once; V: TRBV4-3; D: .; J: TRBJ1-5; DNA: TGCGCCAGCAGCCAAGATTGGGGCCTTGGGGAGCCCCAGCATTTT; CDR3: CASSQDWGLGEPQHF
size: .; V: TRBV12-5; D: TRBD2; J: TRBJ2-3; DNA: TGTGCTAGTGGTTCCGGACTAGCGGGGGCTGCAGATACGCAGTATTTT; CDR3: CASGSGLAGAADTQYF
size: .; V: TRBV18; D: .; J: TRBJ1-3; DNA: TGTGCCAGCTCACCACCGGGGGACAAGGGGAACACCATATATTTT; CDR3: CASSPPGDKGNTIYF
size: .; V: TRBV9; D: .; J: TRBJ1-1; DNA: TGTGCCAGCAGCCCCCAAACCGGTGGGGGGACTGAAGCTTTCTTT; CDR3: CASSPQTGGGTEAFF
size: .; V: TRBV5-1; D: TRBD1; J: TRBJ2-7; DNA: TGCGCCAGCAGACAGGGGGATCGGAATGACGAGCAGTACTTC; CDR3: CASRQGDRNDEQYF
size: .; V: TRBV9; D: .; J: TRBJ1-4; DNA: TGTGCCAGCAGCGTGCAGGGGATCGGGGAAAAACTGTTTTTT; CDR3: CASSVQGIGEKLFF
size: .; V: TRBV11-1; D: TRBD2; J: TRBJ2-5; DNA: TGTGCCAGCAGCTTAACCCGCGGGGGAATAGAAGAGACCCAGTACTTC; CDR3: CASSLTRGGIEETQYF
size: .; V: TRBV29-1; D: .; J: TRBJ2-2; DNA: TGCAGCATGGGGGACTGGAACACCGGGGAGCTGTTTTTT; CDR3: CSMGDWNTGELFF
size: .; V: TRBV4-3; D: .; J: TRBJ1-6; DNA: TGCGCCAGCAGCCAAGAACTGTCGGTTGTTCCCCTAGTTCCAACCCTCCACTTT; CDR3: CASSQELSVVPLVPTLHF
size: .; V: TRBV2; D: TRBD1; J: TRBJ2-1; DNA: TGTGCCAGCAGTCGGGACAGTCCACTATTTGACAATGAGCAGTTCTTC; CDR3: CASSRDSPLFDNEQFF
size: .; V: TRBV28; D: TRBD1; J: TRBJ1-2; DNA: TGTGCCAGCAGTTTGCCCCTCTCCTCAGGGGGCTATGGCTACACCTTC; CDR3: CASSLPLSSGGYGYTF
size: once; V: TRBV7-9; D: TRBD2; J: TRBJ2-3; DNA: TGTGCCAGCAGCTTAGCGAGGTGGGGGGGACCCGACACAGATACGCAGTATTTT; CDR3: CASSLARWGGPDTDTQYF